A single sample is the source of the 8 T cell receptor beta chains below, sequenced in a study of tumor-infiltrating lymphocytes in primary liver carcinoma. TCR beta cDNA was made from 400 to 500 ng total RNA with a constant-region primer. Researchers made the TCR beta libraries by running three nested multiplex PCR rounds with slightly modified ARM-PCR. For approximately 11 cycles apiece, the opening two PCR rounds ran with TRBV1-TRBV30 forward primers and a C-beta reverse primer. TCRdb recomputed calls from the multiplex PCR reads with MiXCR, one row per CDR3 protein. The sample has 75,000 to 90,000 distinct CDR3 sequences; 55% to 85% are singletons. The source material, 20-30 mg of unsorted bulk tissue, was used to co-extract RNA and DNA. The sequencing input was liver tumor tissue from sampling region 1. Subset in this sample: tumor region T1, superior pole. Source of these receptors: a man aged 35-49 years with primary liver carcinoma and hepatitis B virus infection.

A remark on this clonotype: No conserved phenylalanine or tryptophan is present at the end of the CDR3, so a read error is the likely explanation. The rearrangement joins TRBV11-2 to TRBJ2-2; no firm D call. CDR1 and CDR2 (germline): SGHAT, FQNNGV. The CDR3 covers 15 residues. This CDR3 reads CASSLVKVNTGELFL. DNA of the CDR3: TGTGCCAGTAGCTTAGTTAAGGTGAACACCGGGGAGCTGTTTCTT.

Remarks on this clonotype: A read error may explain this, as a much larger clone is one base away. The chain links TRBV7-9 to TRBJ1-2; no clear D gene. The CDR3 spans 12 residues. From germline, CDR1 is SEHNR and CDR2 FQNEAQ (reference sequence). Trimming shortened V by 5 bases and J by 8 bases, and 12 bases separated the two germline ends. In DNA, the CDR3 is TGTGCCAGCAGCCTTTCGGGAGGCGGCTACACCTTC. Its translation: CASSLSGGGYTF.

The V and J genes are TRBV30 and TRBJ2-7; D not resolved. The germline CDR1 and CDR2 sequences are GTSNPN and SVGIG (reference sequence). This CDR3 comprises 11 residues. CDR3 loop: CACRSAYEQYF. The CDR3 DNA follows: TGTGCATGCCGATCCGCCTACGAGCAGTACTTC.

The chain combines TRBV5-6 with TRBJ2-5, with D possibly being TRBD1 (6 bases). The CDR3 is 12 residues long. V shed 10 bases and J shed 9 bases, with 19 bases lying between them. Looked up from germline, CDR1 is SGHDT and CDR2 is YYEEEE. Here the CDR3 DNA reads TGTGCCGGCGGACAGCACCAAGTGGCCCAGTACTTC. This translates into CAGGQHQVAQYF.

A note on this clonotype: This CDR3 fails to terminate in the conserved phenylalanine or tryptophan, so it likely reflects a read error. The V call is TRBV29-1, the J call TRBJ2-2; D might be TRBD1 (5 bases). CDR1 is SQVTM and CDR2 is ANQGSEA in the germline V gene. CDR3 size: 10 residues. Trimming cost V 6 bases and J 8 bases, with 7 bases left between them. CDR3 in DNA: TGCAGCGTGGGGCGAGGGGAGCTGTTTTCT. It encodes CSVGRGELFS.

With regard to this clonotype: An end of the junction does not agree with germline; a read error may underlie this. The chain uses TRBV12-3 or TRBV12-4 and TRBJ2-7; 8 bases map to TRBD2. This CDR3 contains 16 residues. This CDR3 is CASSFLTGGPPYEEYF. CDR3 coding DNA: TGTGCCAGCAGTTTCTTAACGGGAGGGCCTCCCTACGAGGAGTACTTC.

This clonotype was seen only a few times. This may come from a read error, since a much larger clone is one base off. The J gene is TRBJ2-5, the V gene TRBV14, with 13 bases that match TRBD2. There are 15 residues in the CDR3. Looked up from germline, CDR1 is SGHDN and CDR2 is FVKESK. The CDR3 region has the DNA TGTGTCAGCAGCCAAGGGACTAGCGGGATCGAGACCCAGTACTTC. Protein product: CVSSQGTSGIETQYF.

As for this clonotype: One end of the junction is discordant with germline, which a read error may explain. V and J are TRBV4-1 and TRBJ1-4; 7 bases match TRBD1. There are 16 residues in the CDR3. Germline CDR1 reads MGHRA; CDR2 reads YSYEKL. The CDR3 reads CAISQDKGQINEKQFF. CDR3 DNA: TGCGCCATCAGCCAAGATAAGGGACAGATTAATGAAAAACAGTTTTTT.